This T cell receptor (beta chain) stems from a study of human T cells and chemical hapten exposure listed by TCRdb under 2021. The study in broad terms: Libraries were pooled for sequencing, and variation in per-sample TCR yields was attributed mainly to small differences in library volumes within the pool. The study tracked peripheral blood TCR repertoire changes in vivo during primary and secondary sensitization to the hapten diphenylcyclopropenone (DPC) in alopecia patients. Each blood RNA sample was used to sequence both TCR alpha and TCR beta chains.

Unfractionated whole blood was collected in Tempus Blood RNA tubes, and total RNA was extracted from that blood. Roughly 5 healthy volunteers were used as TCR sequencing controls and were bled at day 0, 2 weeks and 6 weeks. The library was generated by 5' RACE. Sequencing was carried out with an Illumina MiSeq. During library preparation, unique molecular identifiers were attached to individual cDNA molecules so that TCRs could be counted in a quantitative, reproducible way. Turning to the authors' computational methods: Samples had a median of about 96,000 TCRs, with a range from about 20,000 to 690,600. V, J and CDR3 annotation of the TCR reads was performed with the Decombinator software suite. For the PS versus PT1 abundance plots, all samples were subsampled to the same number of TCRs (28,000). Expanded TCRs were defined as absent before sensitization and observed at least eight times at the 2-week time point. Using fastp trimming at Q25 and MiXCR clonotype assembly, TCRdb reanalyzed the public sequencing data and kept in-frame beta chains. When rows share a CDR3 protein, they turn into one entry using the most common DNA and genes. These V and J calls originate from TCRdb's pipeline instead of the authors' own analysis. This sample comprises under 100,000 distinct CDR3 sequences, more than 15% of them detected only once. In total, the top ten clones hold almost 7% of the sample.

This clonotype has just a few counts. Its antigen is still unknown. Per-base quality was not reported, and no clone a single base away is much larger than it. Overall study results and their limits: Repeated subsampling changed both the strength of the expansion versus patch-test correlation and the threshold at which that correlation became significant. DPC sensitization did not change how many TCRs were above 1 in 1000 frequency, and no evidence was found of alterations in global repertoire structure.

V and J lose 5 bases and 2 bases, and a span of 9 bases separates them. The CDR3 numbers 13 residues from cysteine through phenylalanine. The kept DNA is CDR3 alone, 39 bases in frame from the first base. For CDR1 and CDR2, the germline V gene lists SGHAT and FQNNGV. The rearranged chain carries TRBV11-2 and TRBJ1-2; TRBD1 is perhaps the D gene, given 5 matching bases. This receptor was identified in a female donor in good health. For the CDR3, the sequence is CASSPGGNYGYTF. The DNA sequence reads TGTGCCAGCAGCCCGGGGGGAAACTATGGCTACACCTTC. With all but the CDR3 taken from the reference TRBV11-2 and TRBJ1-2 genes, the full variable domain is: EAGVAQSPRYKIIEKRQSVAFWCNPISGHATLYWYQQILGQGPKLLIQFQNNGVVDDSQLPKDRFSAERLKGVDSTLKIQPAKLEDSAVYLCASSPGGNYGYTFGSGTRLTVV.